This entry describes one TCR beta chain. The V gene end was trimmed by 3 bases and the J gene end by 3 bases; junction bases not matched to a gene: 9. CDR3 length: 16 residues. The germline V gene encodes CDR1 SGHRS and CDR2 YFSETQ. Primers: 60 Vbeta forward and 13 Jbeta reverse. Profiling relied on immunoSEQ multiplex PCR, and the TCRdb table lists in-frame clones only, not all of them. The sample lists roughly 120,000 clones, over 60% occurring once. The data were taken from a study of cytomegalovirus exposure and HLA in healthy donors. The V gene is TRBV5-1, the J gene TRBJ2-7; 10 nucleotides match TRBD1. The sequence was obtained from a man aged 55 to 70 in good health and CMV-seropositive. The sample consisted of PBMCs. The DNA of the CDR3 is TGCGCCAGCAGCTCCTCCGGGACAGGGGCTCTCTACGAGCAGTACTTC. This codes for CASSSSGTGALYEQYF.